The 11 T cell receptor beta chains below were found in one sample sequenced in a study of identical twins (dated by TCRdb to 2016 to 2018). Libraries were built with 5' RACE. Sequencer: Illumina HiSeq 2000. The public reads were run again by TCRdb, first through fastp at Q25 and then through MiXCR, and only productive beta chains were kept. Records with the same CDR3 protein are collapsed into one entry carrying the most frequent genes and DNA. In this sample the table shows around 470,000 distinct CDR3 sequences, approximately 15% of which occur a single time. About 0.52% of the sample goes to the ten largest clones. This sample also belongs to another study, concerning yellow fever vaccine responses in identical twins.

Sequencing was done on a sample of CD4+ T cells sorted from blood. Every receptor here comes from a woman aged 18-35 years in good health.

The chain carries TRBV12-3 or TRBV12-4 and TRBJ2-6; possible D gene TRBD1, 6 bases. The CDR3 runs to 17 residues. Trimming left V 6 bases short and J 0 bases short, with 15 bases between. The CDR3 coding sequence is TGTGCCAGCAGGGGGGCAGGGCTTTACTCTGGGGCCAACGTCCTGACTTTC. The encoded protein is CASRGAGLYSGANVLTF.

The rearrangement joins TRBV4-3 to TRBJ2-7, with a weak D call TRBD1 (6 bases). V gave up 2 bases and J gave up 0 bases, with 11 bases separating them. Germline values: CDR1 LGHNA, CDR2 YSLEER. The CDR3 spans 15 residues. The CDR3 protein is CASSQLPDSSYEQYF. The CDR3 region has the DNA TGCGCCAGCAGCCAACTTCCGGACAGCTCCTACGAGCAGTACTTC.

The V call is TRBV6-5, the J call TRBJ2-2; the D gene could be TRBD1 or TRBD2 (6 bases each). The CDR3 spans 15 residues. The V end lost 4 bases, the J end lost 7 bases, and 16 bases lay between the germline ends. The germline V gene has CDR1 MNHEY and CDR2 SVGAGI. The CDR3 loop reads CASSSWGAAVGELFF. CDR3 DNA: TGTGCCAGCAGTTCCTGGGGGGCGGCGGTCGGGGAGCTGTTTTTT.

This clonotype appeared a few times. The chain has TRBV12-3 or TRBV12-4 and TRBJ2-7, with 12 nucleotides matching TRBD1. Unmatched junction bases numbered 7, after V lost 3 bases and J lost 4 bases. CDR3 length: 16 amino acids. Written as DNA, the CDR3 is TGTGCCAGCAGTTTTGGGGGACAGGGGGCGCGGTACGAGCAGTACTTC. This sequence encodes CASSFGGQGARYEQYF.

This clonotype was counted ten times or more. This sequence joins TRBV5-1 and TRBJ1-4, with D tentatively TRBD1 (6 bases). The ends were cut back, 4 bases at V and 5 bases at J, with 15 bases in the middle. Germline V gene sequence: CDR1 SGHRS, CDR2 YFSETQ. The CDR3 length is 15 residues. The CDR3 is CASSLWGQENEKLFF. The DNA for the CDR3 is TGCGCCAGCAGCCTCTGGGGGCAGGAGAATGAAAAACTGTTTTTT.

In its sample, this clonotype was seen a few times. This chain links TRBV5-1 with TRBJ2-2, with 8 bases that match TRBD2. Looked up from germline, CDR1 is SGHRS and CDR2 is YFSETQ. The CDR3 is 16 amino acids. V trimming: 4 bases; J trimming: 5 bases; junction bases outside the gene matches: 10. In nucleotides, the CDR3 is TGCGCCAGCAGCCCGCGGGGGGTTACCTCAACCGGGGAGCTGTTTTTT. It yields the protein CASSPRGVTSTGELFF.

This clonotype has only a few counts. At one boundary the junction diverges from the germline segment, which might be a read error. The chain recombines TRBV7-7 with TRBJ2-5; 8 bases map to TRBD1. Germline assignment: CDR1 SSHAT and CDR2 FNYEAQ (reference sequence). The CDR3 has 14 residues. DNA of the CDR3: TGTGCTAGCAGCCAGGACAGGGAACAAGAGACCCAGTACTTC. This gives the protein CASSQDREQETQYF.

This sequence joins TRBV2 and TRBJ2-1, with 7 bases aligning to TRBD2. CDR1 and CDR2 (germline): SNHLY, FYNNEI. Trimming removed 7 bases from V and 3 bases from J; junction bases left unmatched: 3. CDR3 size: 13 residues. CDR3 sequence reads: CASIAGLYNEQFF. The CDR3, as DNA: TGTGCCAGCATAGCGGGCCTCTACAATGAGCAGTTCTTC.

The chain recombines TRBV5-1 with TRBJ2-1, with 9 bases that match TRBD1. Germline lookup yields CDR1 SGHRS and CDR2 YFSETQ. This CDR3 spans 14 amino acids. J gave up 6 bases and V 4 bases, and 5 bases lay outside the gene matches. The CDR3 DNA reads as TGCGCCAGCAGCACTGACAGGGGGAGCAATGAGCAGTTCTTC. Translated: CASSTDRGSNEQFF.

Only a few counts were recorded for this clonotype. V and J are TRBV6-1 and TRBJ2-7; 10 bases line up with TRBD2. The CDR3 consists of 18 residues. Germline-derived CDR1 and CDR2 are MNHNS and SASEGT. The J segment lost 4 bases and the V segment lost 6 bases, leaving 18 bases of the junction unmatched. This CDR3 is CASSNLEASGSFVYEQYF. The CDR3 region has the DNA TGTGCCAGCAGCAACCTGGAGGCTAGCGGGAGCTTTGTGTACGAGCAGTACTTC.

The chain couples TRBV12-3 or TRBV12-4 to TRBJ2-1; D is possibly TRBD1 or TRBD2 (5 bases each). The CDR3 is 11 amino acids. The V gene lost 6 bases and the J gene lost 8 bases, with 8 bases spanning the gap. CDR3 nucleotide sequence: TGTGCCAGCAGACGGGGCTATGAGCAGTTCTTC. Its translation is CASRRGYEQFF.